This entry lists 30 T cell receptor beta chains sequenced from one sample in a study of regulatory T cells in long-lasting Graves disease. Time point defined: persistent/refractory GD, antithyroid drugs over 5 years with positive TRAb. PBMC-derived RNA was used for the TCR library. Investigators prepared the TCR beta libraries by applying iRepertoire HTBI primers and Arm-PCR of CDR3 regions. TCRdb reprocessed the multiplex PCR reads with MiXCR, giving one entry per CDR3 protein. The profile shows about 400,000 distinct CDR3 sequences, 20% to 25% of them singletons. Source: peripheral blood mononuclear cells (PBMCs), taken when the disease was refractory, from a patient treated with antithyroid drugs. All receptors derive from a female donor with Graves disease.

With regard to this clonotype: One end of the junction is discordant with germline, which a read error may explain. The rearrangement uses TRBV7-9 and TRBJ2-4, with D perhaps matching TRBD1 (6 bases). The CDR3 length is 14 residues. CDR1 and CDR2 from the germline V gene are SEHNR and FQNEAQ (reference sequence). The CDR3 DNA reads TGTGCCAGCAGCCCACCCGGGACACCAGACATTCAGTGCTTC. This gives the protein CASSPPGTPDIQCF.

The table lists this clonotype with a few counts. The chain combines TRBV19 with TRBJ1-1; possible D gene TRBD1, 6 bases. V lost 1 base to trimming and J lost 4 bases, with 16 bases between them. There are 16 residues in the CDR3. Looked up from germline, CDR1 is LNHDA and CDR2 is SQIVND (reference sequence). CDR3 sequence: CASSIGQVLMGTEAFF. DNA for the CDR3: TGTGCCAGTAGTATAGGACAGGTTCTTATGGGCACTGAAGCTTTCTTT.

This chain uses TRBV6-1 with TRBJ1-1; 12 positions match TRBD1. This CDR3 is built from 14 residues. Germline V gene data show CDR1 as MNHNS and CDR2 as SASEGT. V was pared by 7 bases and J by 10 bases, with 10 bases of the junction left unmatched. The CDR3 reads CASTTPGQGAVAFF. The CDR3 coding sequence is TGTGCCAGCACCACTCCGGGACAGGGGGCTGTAGCTTTCTTT.

Points on this clonotype: This sequence may be a read error, since a much larger clone differs from it by one base. V gene TRBV2 combines with J gene TRBJ1-1, with D unresolved. CDR3 length: 13 amino acids. Germline-derived CDR1 and CDR2 are SNHLY and FYNNEI. CDR3 nucleotides: TGTGTCAGCACGAGAGACATGAACACTGAAGCTTTCTTT. It codes for CVSTRDMNTEAFF. Based on the CDR3 plus reference TRBV2 and TRBJ1-1, the full variable domain is EPEVTQTPSHQVTQMGQEVILRCVPISNHLYFYWYRQILGQKVEFLVSFYNNEISEKSEIFDDQFSVERPDGSNFTLKIRSTKLEDSAMYFCVSTRDMNTEAFFGQGTRLTVV.

This clonotype was detected many times. The V and J genes are TRBV13 and TRBJ2-7; 9 positions match TRBD2. Germline CDR1 PRHDT, CDR2 FYEKMQ (reference sequence). The CDR3 has 16 residues. The J segment lost 0 bases and the V segment lost 1 base, leaving 4 bases of the junction unmatched. CDR3: CASSLVKTSGSYEQYF. In DNA, the CDR3 is TGTGCCAGCAGCTTAGTAAAGACTAGCGGCTCCTACGAGCAGTACTTC. Full variable domain (outside the CDR3, taken from reference TRBV13 and TRBJ2-7): AAGVIQSPRHLIKEKRETATLKCYPIPRHDTVYWYQQGPGQDPQFLISFYEKMQSDKGSIPDRFSAQQFSDYHSELNMSSLELGDSALYFCASSLVKTSGSYEQYFGPGTRLTVT.

This clonotype was recorded at least ten times. The chain uses TRBV6-1 and TRBJ2-7; perhaps D is TRBD1 or TRBD2 (6 bases each). With 7 bases removed from V and 4 bases from J, the gap between germline ends came to 17 bases. The germline CDR1 and CDR2 sequences are MNHNS and SASEGT. The length of the CDR3 is 14 residues. CDR3 in DNA: TGTGCCAGCACCCAGGAGGGACACCTATACGAGCAGTACTTC. Residues: CASTQEGHLYEQYF.

This clonotype appeared many times. V and J are TRBV28 and TRBJ2-7; D call uncertain. The germline V gene encodes CDR1 MDHEN and CDR2 SYDVKM. This CDR3 is 14 amino acids long. V lost 5 bases and J 0 bases, leaving 11 bases between the germline ends. This chain's CDR3 is CASSPSLYSYEQYF. The CDR3 DNA reads TGTGCCAGCAGTCCATCCCTTTACTCCTACGAGCAGTACTTC.

In its sample, this clonotype was seen many times. The chain uses TRBV30 and TRBJ1-2; D possibly corresponds to TRBD1 (6 bases). In germline, CDR1 is GTSNPN, CDR2 SVGIG (reference sequence). CDR3 length: 12 residues. Trimming took 1 base from V and 7 from J, leaving 10 bases between them. In DNA form, the CDR3 reads TGTGCCTGGAGTGAGACAGGAGGTGGCTACACCTTC. Encoded protein: CAWSETGGGYTF.

This clonotype was seen at least ten times. This rearrangement joins TRBV10-2 to TRBJ2-2; TRBD2 agrees at 11 bases. CDR3 length equals 15 residues. CDR1 is WSHSY and CDR2 is SAAADI in the germline V gene. Losses at the gene ends were 7 bases for V and 5 bases for J; bases not matched to a gene: 6. CDR3 bases: TGCGCCAGCACCGAACTAGCGGGAGTTACCGGGGAGCTGTTTTTT. Translation gives CASTELAGVTGELFF.

This clonotype showed up many times. The chain is built from TRBV18 and TRBJ1-2; TRBD1 is a possible D gene (6 bases). Between the trimmed V and J ends, which lost 3 bases and 6 bases, there was a span of 11 bases. The CDR3 has 13 amino acids. CDR1 and CDR2 from the germline V gene are KGHSH and LQKENI. The CDR3 DNA reads as TGTGCCAGCTCACCCATACAGGGAGATGGCTACACCTTC. It codes for CASSPIQGDGYTF.

Worth noting for this clonotype: This may come from a read error, since a much larger clone is one base off. The V gene is TRBV20-1, the J gene TRBJ1-6; TRBD1 might be the D (5 bases). Per the germline V gene, CDR1 is DFQATT and CDR2 is SNEGSKA (reference sequence). This CDR3 contains 15 residues. In nucleotides, the CDR3 is TGCAGTGCTGAGGGAGTTCCTTCGGGGGATTCAGCCCTCCACTTT. Protein sequence: CSAEGVPSGDSALHF.

The rearrangement uses TRBV7-2 and TRBJ2-3, with D possibly called TRBD1 or TRBD2 (6 bases each). CDR3 length: 16 residues. The germline V gene encodes CDR1 SGHTA and CDR2 FQGNSA. Between the trimmed V and J ends, which lost 3 bases and 2 bases, there was a span of 15 bases. CDR3: CASSFGGGGYTDTQYF. The CDR3 DNA is TGTGCCAGCAGCTTCGGGGGCGGCGGTTACACAGATACGCAGTATTTT.

The V gene is TRBV7-2, the J gene TRBJ2-3; 9 nucleotides match TRBD2. CDR1 SGHTA and CDR2 FQGNSA come from the germline V gene. The junction had 4 bases not matched to a gene; V was cut back by 1 base and J by 5 bases. The CDR3 consists of 15 residues. The chain's CDR3 is CASSLVAGVVDTQYF. CDR3 sequence (DNA): TGTGCCAGCAGCTTAGTAGCGGGAGTTGTAGATACGCAGTATTTT. Variable domain in full (rest from reference TRBV7-2 and TRBJ2-3): GAGVSQSPSNKVTEKGKDVELRCDPISGHTALYWYRQSLGQGLEFLIYFQGNSAPDKSGLPSDRFSAERTGGSVSTLTIQRTQQEDSAVYLCASSLVAGVVDTQYFGPGTRLTVL.

This clonotype has more than one count but fewer than ten. The chain carries TRBV5-4 and TRBJ2-4; D is perhaps TRBD1 (6 bases). V was pared by 3 bases and J by 15 bases, with 16 bases between. CDR3 length: 12 amino acids. The germline V gene has CDR1 SGHNT and CDR2 YYREEE (reference sequence). CDR3: CASSSLDSPAYF. CDR3 DNA sequence: TGTGCCAGCAGCTCTCTGGACAGCCCGGCGTACTTC.

This clonotype appeared many times. The chain recombines TRBV2 with TRBJ2-5; 16 positions match TRBD2. The CDR3 totals 16 residues. Looked up from germline, CDR1 is SNHLY and CDR2 is FYNNEI. V was pared by 7 bases and J by 7 bases, with 9 bases of the junction left unmatched. Here the CDR3 reads CASTGTSGRAEGTQYF. The CDR3 DNA reads as TGTGCCAGCACCGGGACTAGCGGGAGGGCCGAGGGGACCCAGTACTTC.

The table lists this clonotype with many counts. The CDR3 coding sequence is TGTGCCATCAGTGACTCGGGGTTGTACGAGCAGTACTTC. Its protein product is CAISDSGLYEQYF. This chain connects TRBV10-3 to TRBJ2-7; D might be TRBD2 (5 bases). The CDR3 has 13 residues. Germline V gives CDR1 ENHRY, CDR2 SYGVKD. The ends were cut back, 3 bases at V and 4 bases at J, with 10 bases in the middle.

The chain links TRBV5-1 to TRBJ2-5, with D perhaps given as TRBD1 or TRBD2 (5 bases each). This CDR3 spans 14 amino acids. Trimming took 2 bases from V and 4 from J, leaving 12 bases between them. CDR1 and CDR2 (germline): SGHRS, YFSETQ. As DNA, the CDR3 is TGCGCCAGCAGCTTCGGGACGAGAGGAGAGACCCAGTACTTC. Residues: CASSFGTRGETQYF.

The chain combines TRBV7-2 with TRBJ2-2, with a weak D call TRBD2 (5 bases). The CDR3 is made up of 13 amino acids. Germline CDR1 reads SGHTA; CDR2 reads FQGNSA. Trimming removed 2 bases from V and 7 bases from J, with 8 bases in between. The CDR3 loop reads CASSLLTNGELFF. For the CDR3, the DNA is TGTGCCAGCAGCTTACTGACTAACGGGGAGCTGTTTTTT.

At least ten counts were recorded for this clonotype. This chain connects TRBV2 to TRBJ2-7; D is possibly TRBD2 (6 bases). V lost 8 bases and J 3 bases, leaving 14 bases between the germline ends. The CDR3 loop spans 13 amino acids. Germline V CDR1 and CDR2: SNHLY, FYNNEI. CDR3 sequence: CASRRGEDYEQYF. The CDR3 bases are TGTGCCAGCCGGAGGGGAGAGGACTACGAGCAGTACTTC.

V usage is TRBV12-3 or TRBV12-4 and J usage is TRBJ1-2, with D maybe TRBD1 (5 bases). The length of the CDR3 is 12 residues. V shed 6 bases and J shed 6 bases, with 11 bases lying between them. The CDR3 spells CASRGPSDGYTF. For the CDR3, the DNA is TGTGCCAGCAGGGGGCCTTCGGATGGCTACACCTTC.

This clonotype was counted many times. CDR3 sequence: CASSLEGYGYTF. The CDR3 region has the DNA TGTGCCAGCAGCTTAGAGGGGTATGGCTACACCTTC. The genes are TRBV7-2 and TRBJ1-2; a weak D match, TRBD1 (5 bases). The CDR3 is 12 amino acids. The V gene lost 1 base and the J gene lost 5 bases, with 5 bases spanning the gap. From germline, CDR1 is SGHTA and CDR2 FQGNSA. Complete variable domain (other parts from reference TRBV7-2 and TRBJ1-2): GAGVSQSPSNKVTEKGKDVELRCDPISGHTALYWYRQSLGQGLEFLIYFQGNSAPDKSGLPSDRFSAERTGGSVSTLTIQRTQQEDSAVYLCASSLEGYGYTFGSGTRLTVV.

A note on this clonotype: A much bigger clone sits one base away, suggesting this may be a read error. The CDR3 loop reads CASSEMRGGNTEALF. CDR3 nucleotides: TGTGCCAGCAGTGAAATGAGGGGGGGGAACACTGAAGCTCTCTTT. The rearrangement joins TRBV2 to TRBJ1-1; D may be TRBD1 (6 bases). The CDR3 totals 15 residues. Germline CDR1 is SNHLY and CDR2 is FYNNEI.

A note on this clonotype: A much bigger clone sits one base away, suggesting this may be a read error. This chain joins TRBV20-1 and TRBJ1-4; a weak D match, TRBD1 (6 bases). This CDR3 contains 14 residues. In germline, CDR1 is DFQATT, CDR2 SNEGSKA (reference sequence). CDR3 nucleotides: TGCAGTGCTACAATACAGGGAACTAATGAAAAACTGCTTTTT. The encoded protein is CSATIQGTNEKLLF.

V is TRBV13 and J is TRBJ2-7, with D possibly being TRBD2 (5 bases). The CDR3 sequence is 14 residues long. V was shortened by 2 bases and J by 4 bases, with 12 bases between the two germline ends. Germline CDR1 is PRHDT and CDR2 is FYEKMQ (reference sequence). The CDR3, as DNA: TGTGCCAGCAGCTTAAGGGTCTCGGGGTACGAGCAGTACTTC. It is translated as CASSLRVSGYEQYF.

This clonotype occurred a few times. The chain has TRBV7-8 and TRBJ2-3; D is unclear. The CDR3 contains 12 residues. Per germline, CDR1 SGHVS and CDR2 FQNEAQ. Deletions cut 1 base from V and 9 bases from J, with 8 bases between. The DNA for the CDR3 is TGTGCCAGCAGCTTAGACGGTACCACGCAGTATTTT. Its protein is CASSLDGTTQYF.

This clonotype was seen only a few times. This may arise from a read error, as a much more abundant clone is one base away. The chain carries TRBV12-3 or TRBV12-4 and TRBJ2-5; D unclear. The V end was cut by 6 bases, the J end by 1 base, with 12 bases between. The CDR3 loop spans 14 amino acids. DNA for the CDR3: TGTGCCAGCAGCTCTGACAACCGCCAAGAGACCCAGTACTTC. Protein product: CASSSDNRQETQYF.

Many counts were recorded for this clonotype. J is TRBJ2-7 and V is TRBV27; D possibly uses TRBD1 or TRBD2 (5 bases each). CDR3 length: 16 amino acids. V was shortened by 6 bases and J by 9 bases, with 27 bases between the two germline ends. CDR1 is MNHEY and CDR2 is SMNVEV in the germline V gene (reference sequence). CDR3: CASSLTGTIGRHGQYF. The DNA for the CDR3 is TGTGCCAGCAGCCTAACCGGGACCATAGGTCGTCATGGGCAGTACTTC.

This clonotype was recorded a few times. The chain has TRBV29-1 and TRBJ2-5; TRBD2 matches at 10 bases. The germline V gene has CDR1 SQVTM and CDR2 ANQGSEA. Germline trimming cut 7 bases from V and 0 bases from J; bases unmatched to any gene: 8. The CDR3 totals 15 residues. In DNA, the CDR3 is TGCAGCGCCGACGGGACTAGCGAAAACCAAGAGACCCAGTACTTC. Translation: CSADGTSENQETQYF.

This clonotype was found many times. The chain has TRBV12-3 or TRBV12-4 and TRBJ1-5; D is perhaps TRBD1 (6 bases). V was pared by 5 bases and J by 4 bases, with 24 bases between. The CDR3 spans 18 residues. The CDR3 is CASSTQIGPGVGNQPQHF. CDR3 sequence (DNA): TGTGCCAGCAGTACCCAGATCGGACCAGGGGTAGGAAATCAGCCCCAGCATTTT.

This clonotype has just a few counts. The rearrangement uses TRBV6-1 and TRBJ1-2; a possible D gene is TRBD1 (6 bases). Per the germline V gene, CDR1 is MNHNS and CDR2 is SASEGT. Trimming shortened V by 7 bases and J by 2 bases, and 14 bases separated the two germline ends. This CDR3 contains 14 residues. As DNA, the CDR3 is TGTGCCAGCAAACGAGGCGACAGGAACTATGGCTACACCTTC. Translation: CASKRGDRNYGYTF.